This TCR beta chain was profiled in a study of blood T cell repertoires in COVID-19. As for the study in general: Samples of COVID-19 (acute and convalescent) were obtained from the United States, Italy and Spain. PBMCs, B-cell-depleted T cells, or T cells provided the cDNA or gDNA that made up the material.

Germline V CDR1 and CDR2: MNHEY, SMNVEV (reference sequence). The CDR3 runs 15 residues. Trimming removed 3 bases at V and 6 bases at J, with 12 bases between. In the original processing: Quantification of nucleated cells was approximated via reference gene primer amplification. This table comes from immunoSEQ multiplex PCR, and its TCRdb copy is limited to in-frame clones, with some not included. D and trimming were read from the DNA, whereas the V and J calls and clone size are those reported in that table. The sample has approximately 35,000 clones, over 75% seen once. This chain links TRBV27 with TRBJ1-6; unclear D gene. Sequencing was performed on peripheral blood. This receptor was obtained from a man older than 75 with active COVID-19. CDR3 loop: CASSFLQAGNSPLHF. CDR3 bases: TGTGCCAGCAGTTTCCTCCAAGCGGGTAATTCACCCCTCCACTTT.